Presented here are 7 T cell receptor beta chains from one specimen sequenced in a study of T cells in localized non-small cell lung cancer. Sequencing was performed with immunoSEQ multiplex PCR; in TCRdb, only in-frame clones are kept and a portion is missing. The data contain around 21,000 clones, around 90% of them singletons. Source: peripheral blood, taken before any cancer treatment. Receptors were obtained from a male donor at least 60 years old with stage I squamous cell lung carcinoma.

The chain employs TRBV9 and TRBJ2-5; 11 nucleotides agree with TRBD1. The CDR3 is 15 residues long. With 0 bases clipped from V and 5 bases from J, the junction kept 3 bases outside the gene matches. In germline, CDR1 is SGDLS, CDR2 YYNGEE. The CDR3 nucleotides are TGTGCCAGCAGCGTAGGGACAGGGGGCCGGGAGACCCAGTACTTC. This encodes CASSVGTGGRETQYF.

The genes are TRBV5-1 and TRBJ1-2; possibly TRBD1 for D (6 bases). Per the germline V gene, CDR1 is SGHRS and CDR2 is YFSETQ. The length of the CDR3 is 14 residues. V lost 1 base, J lost 10 bases, and 17 bases lay in between. Written as DNA, the CDR3 is TGCGCCAGCAGCTTGACCCAGGTCAGGGGCGACTACACCTTC. Amino acid sequence: CASSLTQVRGDYTF.

The V call is TRBV19, the J call TRBJ1-3; D remains ambiguous. The CDR3 totals 13 residues. Germline assignment: CDR1 LNHDA and CDR2 SQIVND (reference sequence). The V and J ends lost 4 bases and 4 bases respectively, with 8 bases between them. The CDR3 reads CASSTPAGNTIYF. CDR3 sequence (DNA): TGTGCCAGTAGTACCCCGGCGGGAAACACCATATATTTT. Using reference TRBV19 and TRBJ1-3 for the parts outside the CDR3, the full variable domain is DGGITQSPKYLFRKEGQNVTLSCEQNLNHDAMYWYRQDPGQGLRLIYYSQIVNDFQKGDIAEGYSVSREKKESFPLTVTSAQKNPTAFYLCASSTPAGNTIYFGEGSWLTVV.

The gene calls are TRBV29-1 and TRBJ1-2; tentatively, D is TRBD1 (6 bases). Trimming left V 6 bases short and J 4 bases short, with 18 bases between. The CDR3 consists of 14 residues. In germline, CDR1 is SQVTM, CDR2 ANQGSEA. DNA for the CDR3: TGCAGCGTAGCCAAGGGGGGGACCTCCTATGGCTACACCTTC. Encoded protein: CSVAKGGTSYGYTF.

The chain joins TRBV27 to TRBJ2-7, with a tentative D call TRBD2 (5 bases). Germline-derived CDR1 and CDR2 are MNHEY and SMNVEV (reference sequence). The V and J ends lost 5 bases and 3 bases respectively, with 14 bases between them. CDR3 length: 14 amino acids. The CDR3: CASSVAGNYYEQYF. CDR3 nucleotide sequence: TGTGCCAGCAGTGTCGCCGGGAATTACTACGAGCAGTACTTC.

In this sample, this clone turned up once. The CDR3 region has the DNA TGTGCCAGTCTATCTAGCAAAAGGGAGGGCACTGAAGCTTTCTTT. As protein: CASLSSKREGTEAFF. The rearrangement links TRBV19 to TRBJ1-1; D ambiguous. V was trimmed by 8 bases and J by 4 bases, leaving 20 bases between them. Germline assignment: CDR1 LNHDA and CDR2 SQIVND (reference sequence). The CDR3 has 15 amino acids.

The chain combines TRBV2 with TRBJ1-5; D is perhaps TRBD1 (5 bases). The ends were cut back, 5 bases at V and 2 bases at J, with 13 bases in the middle. Looked up from germline, CDR1 is SNHLY and CDR2 is FYNNEI. This CDR3 is built from 15 residues. CDR3 loop: CASSNEGIGNQPQHF. The CDR3 bases are TGTGCCAGCAGTAACGAGGGGATCGGCAATCAGCCCCAGCATTTT.